Included here is one T cell receptor beta chain sequence, with context. What it binds is not known. Losses at the gene ends were 5 bases for V and 3 bases for J; bases not matched to a gene: 4. The CDR3 is 13 amino acids. Germline values: CDR1 LNHDA, CDR2 SQIVND (reference sequence). When replicate PCRs were run on unsorted PBMC, they used approximately 300 ng DNA, some 30,000 T cell genomes. Generated by immunoSEQ multiplex PCR, the TCRdb table keeps only in-frame clones and is missing some. This sample has about half a million clones; 79% occur once, and the top ten carry approximately 12%. The data stem from a study of shared clonotypes between healthy human individuals. The study, taken as a whole, reports: With few donors, the genetic and exposure-history diversity represented was limited.

There were only Caucasian adults among the donors, and all lived in Nashville, Tennessee. The genes are TRBV19 and TRBJ2-7; the match to TRBD2 covers 7 bases. The origin of this receptor is a woman aged 40-49 years in good health. Some clones in this sample may be carry-over from other donors' samples. The specimen sequenced was PBMCs. The CDR3 DNA reads as TGTGCCAGTAGTTGGAGCGGGAACTACGAGCAGTACTTC. Residues: CASSWSGNYEQYF.